This entry concerns a single T cell receptor (beta chain). Antigen: not known. This entry comes from a study of radiotherapy plus CTLA-4 blockade in lung cancer. Across the study: With roughly a third of patients having disease control, objective responses were seen in about 17%.

Study results and caveats: Radiotherapy plus ipilimumab was followed by expansion in blood of tumor-derived TCR clones. Reports identified early blood T cell clone dynamics, with interferon-beta, as the best response predictor.

The CDR3 is 16 residues long. V was clipped by 0 bases and J by 1 base; unmatched bases: 3. Germline V gene data show CDR1 as SGHRS and CDR2 as YFSETQ. Some clones are missing from TCRdb's copy, which holds only in-frame ones; the method was immunoSEQ multiplex PCR. The repertoire consists of about 80,000 clones, with around 78% occurring once and the leading ten covering roughly 22%. Here the sequenced sample was peripheral blood, taken from a patient treated with radiotherapy plus ipilimumab. The source of this sequence is a human donor with non-small cell lung cancer whose response to radiotherapy plus ipilimumab could not be evaluated. Some clones in this sample may be carry-over from other donors' samples. The J gene is TRBJ2-5, the V gene TRBV5-1; 10 bases are shared with TRBD2. This CDR3 is CASSLAVAGGQETQYF. The CDR3 DNA reads TGCGCCAGCAGCTTGGCGGTAGCGGGGGGCCAAGAGACCCAGTACTTC.